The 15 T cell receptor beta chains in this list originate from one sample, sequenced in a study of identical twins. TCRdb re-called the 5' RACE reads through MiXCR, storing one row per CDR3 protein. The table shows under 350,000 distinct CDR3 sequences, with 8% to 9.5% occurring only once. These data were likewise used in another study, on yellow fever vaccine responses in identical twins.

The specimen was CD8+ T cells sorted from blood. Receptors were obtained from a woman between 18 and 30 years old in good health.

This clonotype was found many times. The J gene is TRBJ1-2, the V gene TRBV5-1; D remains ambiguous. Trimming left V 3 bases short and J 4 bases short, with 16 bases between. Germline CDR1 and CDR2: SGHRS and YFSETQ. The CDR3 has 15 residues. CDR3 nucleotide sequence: TGCGCCAGCAGCTCGGAAGATACAGACCCCTATGGCTACACCTTC. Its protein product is CASSSEDTDPYGYTF.

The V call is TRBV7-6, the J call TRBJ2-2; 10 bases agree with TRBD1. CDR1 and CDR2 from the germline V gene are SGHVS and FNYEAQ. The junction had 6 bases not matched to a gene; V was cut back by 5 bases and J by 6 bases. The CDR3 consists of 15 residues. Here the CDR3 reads CASSPTTGGPGELFF. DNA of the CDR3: TGTGCCAGCAGCCCGACGACAGGGGGCCCCGGGGAGCTGTTTTTT.

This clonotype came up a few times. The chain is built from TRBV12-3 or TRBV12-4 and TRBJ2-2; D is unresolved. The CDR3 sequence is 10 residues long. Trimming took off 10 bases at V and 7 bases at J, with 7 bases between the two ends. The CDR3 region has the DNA TGTGCCACCTTTTTCGGGGAGCTGTTTTTT. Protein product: CATFFGELFF.

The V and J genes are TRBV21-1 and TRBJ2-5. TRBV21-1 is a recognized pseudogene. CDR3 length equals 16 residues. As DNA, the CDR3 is TGTGCCAGCAGCAAAGATTGCGGACGGATTCAAGAGACCCAGTACTTC. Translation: CASSKDCGRIQETQYF.

CDR3 loop: CSARGPLANPTDTQYF. CDR3 bases: TGCAGTGCTAGAGGCCCCCTAGCGAATCCCACAGATACGCAGTATTTT. V gene TRBV20-1 combines with J gene TRBJ2-3; D is possibly TRBD2 (6 bases). The germline V gene has CDR1 DFQATT and CDR2 SNEGSKA (reference sequence). Trimming took off 1 base at V and 2 bases at J, with 16 bases between the two ends. The CDR3 runs to 16 residues.

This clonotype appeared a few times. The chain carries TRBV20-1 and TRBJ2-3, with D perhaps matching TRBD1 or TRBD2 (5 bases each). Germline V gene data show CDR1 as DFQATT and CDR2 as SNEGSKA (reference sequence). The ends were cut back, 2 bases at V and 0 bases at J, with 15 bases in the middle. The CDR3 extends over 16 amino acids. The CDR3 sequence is CSARWDGETSTDTQYF. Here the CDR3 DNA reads TGCAGTGCTAGATGGGACGGGGAAACTAGCACAGATACGCAGTATTTT.

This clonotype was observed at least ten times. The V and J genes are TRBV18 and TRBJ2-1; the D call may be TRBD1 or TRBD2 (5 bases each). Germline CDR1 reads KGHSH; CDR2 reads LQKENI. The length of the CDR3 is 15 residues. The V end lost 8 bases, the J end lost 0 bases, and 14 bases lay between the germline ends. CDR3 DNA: TGTGCCAGCCCCCCAGAGGGGCCCTCCTACAATGAGCAGTTCTTC. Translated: CASPPEGPSYNEQFF.

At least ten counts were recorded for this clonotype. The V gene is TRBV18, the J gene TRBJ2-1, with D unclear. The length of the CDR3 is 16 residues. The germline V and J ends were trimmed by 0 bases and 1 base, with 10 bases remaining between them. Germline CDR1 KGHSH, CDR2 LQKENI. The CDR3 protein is CASSPPSGQSYNEQFF. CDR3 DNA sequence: TGTGCCAGCTCACCACCTTCCGGGCAATCCTACAATGAGCAGTTCTTC.

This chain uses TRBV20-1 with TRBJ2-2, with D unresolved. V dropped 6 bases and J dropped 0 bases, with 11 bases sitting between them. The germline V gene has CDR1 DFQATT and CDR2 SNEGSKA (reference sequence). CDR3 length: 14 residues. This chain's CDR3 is CSARARANTGELFF. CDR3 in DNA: TGCAGTGCCCGGGCCAGAGCGAACACCGGGGAGCTGTTTTTT.

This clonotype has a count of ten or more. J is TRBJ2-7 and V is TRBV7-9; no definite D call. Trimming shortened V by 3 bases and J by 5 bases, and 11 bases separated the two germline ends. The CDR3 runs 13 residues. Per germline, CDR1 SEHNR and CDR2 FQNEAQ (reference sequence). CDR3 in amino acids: CASSFAYNNEQYF. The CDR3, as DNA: TGTGCCAGCAGCTTCGCTTACAACAACGAGCAGTACTTC.

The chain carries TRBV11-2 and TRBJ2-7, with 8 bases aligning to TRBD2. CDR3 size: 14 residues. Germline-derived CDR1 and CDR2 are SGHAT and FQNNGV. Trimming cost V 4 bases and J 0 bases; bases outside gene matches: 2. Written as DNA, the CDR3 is TGTGCCAGCAGCTGGCGGGAGGTCTCCTACGAGCAGTACTTC. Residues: CASSWREVSYEQYF.

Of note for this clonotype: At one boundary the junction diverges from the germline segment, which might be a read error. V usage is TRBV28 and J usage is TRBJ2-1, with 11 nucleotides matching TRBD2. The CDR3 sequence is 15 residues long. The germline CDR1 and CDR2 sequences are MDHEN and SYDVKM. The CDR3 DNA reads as TGTGCCAGCAGTTCACGACTAGCGGGATATGGTGAGCAGATCTTC. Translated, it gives CASSSRLAGYGEQIF. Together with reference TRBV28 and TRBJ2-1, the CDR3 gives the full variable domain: DVKVTQSSRYLVKRTGEKVFLECVQDMDHENMFWYRQDPGLGLRLIYFSYDVKMKEKGDIPEGYSVSREKKERFSLILESASTNQTSMYLCASSSRLAGYGEQIFGPGTRLTVL.

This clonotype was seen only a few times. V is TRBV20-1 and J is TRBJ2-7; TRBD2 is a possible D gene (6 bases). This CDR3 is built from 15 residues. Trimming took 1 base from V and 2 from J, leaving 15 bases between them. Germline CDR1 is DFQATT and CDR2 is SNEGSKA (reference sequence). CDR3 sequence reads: CSARGYRDSTYEQYF. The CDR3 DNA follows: TGCAGTGCTAGAGGTTATCGGGACTCTACCTACGAGCAGTACTTC.

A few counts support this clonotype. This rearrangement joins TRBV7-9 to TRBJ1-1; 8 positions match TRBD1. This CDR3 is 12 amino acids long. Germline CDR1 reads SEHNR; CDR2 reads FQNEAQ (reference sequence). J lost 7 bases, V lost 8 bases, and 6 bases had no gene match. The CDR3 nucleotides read TGTGCCAGCGCGGCAGGGGGCGATGAAGCTTTCTTT. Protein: CASAAGGDEAFF. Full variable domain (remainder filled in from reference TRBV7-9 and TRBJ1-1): DTGVSQNPRHKITKRGQNVTFRCDPISEHNRLYWYRQTLGQGPEFLTYFQNEAQLEKSRLLSDRFSAERPKGSFSTLEIQRTEQGDSAMYLCASAAGGDEAFFGQGTRLTVV.

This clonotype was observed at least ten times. CDR3 in amino acids: CASSSGLATYEQYF. CDR3 coding DNA: TGTGCCAGCAGCTCCGGACTAGCCACCTACGAGCAGTACTTC. The V gene is TRBV13, the J gene TRBJ2-7; TRBD2 agrees at 8 bases. Germline CDR1 and CDR2: PRHDT and FYEKMQ (reference sequence). This CDR3 spans 14 amino acids. V shed 4 bases, J shed 2 bases, and the junction held 4 bases outside the gene matches.